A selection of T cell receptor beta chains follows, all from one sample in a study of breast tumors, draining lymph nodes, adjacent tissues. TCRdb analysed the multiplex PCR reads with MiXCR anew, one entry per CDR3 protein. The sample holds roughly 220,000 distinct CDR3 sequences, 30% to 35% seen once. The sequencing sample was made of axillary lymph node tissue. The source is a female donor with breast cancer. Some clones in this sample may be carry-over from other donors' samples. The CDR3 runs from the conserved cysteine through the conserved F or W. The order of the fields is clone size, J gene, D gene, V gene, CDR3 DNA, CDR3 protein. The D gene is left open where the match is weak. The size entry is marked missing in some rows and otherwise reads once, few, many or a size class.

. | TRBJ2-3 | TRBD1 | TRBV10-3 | TGTGCCATCAACACCGGGACAGGGGGCCTAGCGGGAGATAGGACGCAGTATTTT | CAINTGTGGLAGDRTQYF
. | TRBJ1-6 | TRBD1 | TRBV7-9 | TGTGCCAGCAGCTTAGAGTCAGGGGGGCACTCACCCCTCCACTTT | CASSLESGGHSPLHF
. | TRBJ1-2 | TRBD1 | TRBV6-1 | TGTGCCAGCAGTGAGACGACAGGGGGCTATGGCTACACCTTC | CASSETTGGYGYTF
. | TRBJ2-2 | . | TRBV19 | TGTGCCAACCTAGGAGGGAGTGGCACCGGGGAGCTGTTTTTT | CANLGGSGTGELFF
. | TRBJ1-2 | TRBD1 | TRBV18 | TGTGCCAGCTCACCAAAGGCACAGGGGGCTGGCTACACCTTC | CASSPKAQGAGYTF
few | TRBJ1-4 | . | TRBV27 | TGTGCCAGCAGTTCGACAAGGGCGGGGGAAAAACTGTTTTTT | CASSSTRAGEKLFF
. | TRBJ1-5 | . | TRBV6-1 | TGTGCCAGCAGTGAGTTTCTCAATTATAGCAATCAGCCCCAGCATTTT | CASSEFLNYSNQPQHF
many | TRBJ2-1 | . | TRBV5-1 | TGCGCCAGCAGCCCGGACCCCCCGGGTGAGCAGTTCTTC | CASSPDPPGEQFF
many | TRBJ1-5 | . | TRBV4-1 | TGCGCCAGCAGCATAGGGGAGGGTCAGCCCCAGCATTTT | CASSIGEGQPQHF
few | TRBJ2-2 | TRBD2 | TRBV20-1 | TGCAGTGCTAGAGCCCTGGGCGGGGGTGGCACCGGGGAGCTGTTTTTT | CSARALGGGGTGELFF
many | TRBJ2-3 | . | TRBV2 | TGTGCCAGCAAGATGTTGGCTGATACGCAGTATTTT | CASKMLADTQYF
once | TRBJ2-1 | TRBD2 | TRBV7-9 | TGTGCCAGCAGCTCCGGACTAGCGGGGGGCGAAGATTACAATGAGCAGTTCTTC | CASSSGLAGGEDYNEQFF
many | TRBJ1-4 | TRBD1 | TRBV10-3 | TGTGCCATCAGCCGGGACAGGGAAAAACTGTTTTTT | CAISRDREKLFF
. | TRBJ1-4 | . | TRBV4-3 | TGCGCCAGCAGCGGGCGGGATGAAAAACTGTTTTTT | CASSGRDEKLFF
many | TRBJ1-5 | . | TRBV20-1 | TGCAGTGCCGTAGGTGGCAATCAGCCCCAGCATTTT | CSAVGGNQPQHF
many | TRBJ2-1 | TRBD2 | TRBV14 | TGTGCCAGCAGCCAGACGAAGGGACTAGCGCCTTACAATGAGCAGTTCTTC | CASSQTKGLAPYNEQFF
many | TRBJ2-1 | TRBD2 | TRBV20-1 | TGCAGTGCTATTAGCGGGAGCCCGGTTGAGCAGTTCTTC | CSAISGSPVEQFF
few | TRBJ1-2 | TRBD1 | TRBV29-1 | TGCAGCTTTCGGACAGGACCCTATGGCTACACCTTC | CSFRTGPYGYTF
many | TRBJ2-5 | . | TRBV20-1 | TGCAGTGCAGATCAACAGAGTATCGGAGAGACCCAGTACTTC | CSADQQSIGETQYF
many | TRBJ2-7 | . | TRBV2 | TGTGCCAGCAAAGTCGGGACCTACGAGCAGTACTTC | CASKVGTYEQYF
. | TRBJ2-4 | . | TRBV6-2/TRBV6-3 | TGTGCCAGCAGTGGAACAGGGTACGGCAAAAACATTCAGTACTTC | CASSGTGYGKNIQYF
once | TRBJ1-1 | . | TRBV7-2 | TGTGCCAGCAGCTTAGCAGACACAAACTGGGGCACTGAAGCTTTCTTT | CASSLADTNWGTEAFF
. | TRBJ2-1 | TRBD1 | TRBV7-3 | TGTGCCAGCAGCCAAGACCCCTCCAGGGGGCTAAACTACCATGAGCAGTTCTTC | CASSQDPSRGLNYHEQFF
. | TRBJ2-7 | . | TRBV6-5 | TGTGCCAGCAGTTCCGAGACAATCTACGAGCAGTACTTC | CASSSETIYEQYF
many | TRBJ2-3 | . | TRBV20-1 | TGCAGTGCTAGTGGGCAGTATGGGACAGATACGCAGTATTTT | CSASGQYGTDTQYF
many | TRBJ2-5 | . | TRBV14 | TGTGCCAGCTCAAGACAGCTCCAAGAGACCCAGTACTTC | CASSRQLQETQYF
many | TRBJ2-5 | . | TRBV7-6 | TGTGCCAGCAGCTTAGAAAAAACACAAGAGACCCAGTACTTC | CASSLEKTQETQYF
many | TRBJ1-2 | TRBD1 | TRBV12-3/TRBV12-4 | TGTGCCAGCAGGACAGGGGGCGGCTCTGTCTATGGCTACACCTTC | CASRTGGGSVYGYTF
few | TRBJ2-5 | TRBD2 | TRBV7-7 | TGTGCTAGCAGCCCCTTAGCGGGGTGGCAAGAGACCCAGTACTTC | CASSPLAGWQETQYF
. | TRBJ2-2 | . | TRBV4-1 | . | CASNQGWPNPREQYFGELFF
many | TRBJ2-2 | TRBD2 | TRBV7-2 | TGTGCCAGCAGTCGGAGACTAGCGCCGAACACCGGGGAGCTGTTTTTT | CASSRRLAPNTGELFF
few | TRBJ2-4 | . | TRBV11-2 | TGTGCCAGCAGCTCCCGGATAGCCAAAAACATTCAGTACTTC | CASSSRIAKNIQYF
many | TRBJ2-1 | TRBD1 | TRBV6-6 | TGTGCCACCCACAGGGGTAGCTACAATGAGCAGTTCTTC | CATHRGSYNEQFF
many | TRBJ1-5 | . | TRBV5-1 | TGCGCCAGCAGCACCGAAGGAGGCAATCAGCCCCAGCATTTT | CASSTEGGNQPQHF
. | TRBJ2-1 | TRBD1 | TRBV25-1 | TGTGCCAGCGAGTCGAAAGGGGGCACCTACAATGAGCAGTTCTTC | CASESKGGTYNEQFF
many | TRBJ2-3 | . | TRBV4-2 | TGTGCCAGCAGACTCGGGACTCAGGGGGATACGCAGTATTTT | CASRLGTQGDTQYF
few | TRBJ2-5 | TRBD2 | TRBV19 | TGTGCCAGTAGTATGGAGGGTGTGACTAGCGGGATACGAGAGACCCAGTACTTC | CASSMEGVTSGIRETQYF
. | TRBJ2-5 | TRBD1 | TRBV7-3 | TGTGCCAGCAGTTTATTCGGGACAGGGACGATGATGGAAGAGACCCAGTACTTC | CASSLFGTGTMMEETQYF
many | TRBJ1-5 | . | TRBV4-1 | TGCGCCAGCAGCCAAGAGTGGGGACAGCCCCAGCATTTT | CASSQEWGQPQHF
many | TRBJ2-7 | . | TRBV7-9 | TGTGCCAGCCAAATGGGGTCCTACGAGCAGTACTTC | CASQMGSYEQYF
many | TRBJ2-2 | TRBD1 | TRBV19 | TGTGCCAGTAGTTTCGACTCCGGGACAGGACGCACCGGGGAGCTGTTTTTT | CASSFDSGTGRTGELFF
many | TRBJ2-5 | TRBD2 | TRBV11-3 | TGTGCCAGCAGCTTGGGCGGGAGCGCGGGCCAAGAGACCCAGTACTTC | CASSLGGSAGQETQYF
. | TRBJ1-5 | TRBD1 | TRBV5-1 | TGCGCCAGCAGCTTCACGGGACTAGGGGGCAATGAGCAGCCCCAGCATTTT | CASSFTGLGGNEQPQHF
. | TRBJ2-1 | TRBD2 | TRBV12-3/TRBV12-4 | TGTGCCAGCAGTTGGAGCGGGGGCGACGACAATGAGCAGTTCTTC | CASSWSGGDDNEQFF
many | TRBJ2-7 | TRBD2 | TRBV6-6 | TGTGCCAGCAGTCACTCGATGGCGGGAGGGCTAAGTGAGCAGTACTTC | CASSHSMAGGLSEQYF
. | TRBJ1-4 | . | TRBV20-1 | TGCAGTGCCGGGACTAGCGGGAAGGGGAGTGAAAAACTGTTTTTT | CSAGTSGKGSEKLFF
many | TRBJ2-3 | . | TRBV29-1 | TGCAGCGTTGACTCAGGGGGGGGTTCTAGAACAGATACGCAGTATTTT | CSVDSGGGSRTDTQYF